One T cell receptor (beta chain) is described in this entry. The antigen remains undetermined. The sample comes from a study of cytomegalovirus exposure and HLA in healthy donors. Overall study results and limits: TCR beta chains numbering more than 150 were designated cytomegalovirus-associated.

13 Jbeta primers and 60 Vbeta primers were used for the PCR. Sequenced by immunoSEQ multiplex PCR; TCRdb stores in-frame clones only, minus some. The sample holds 84,000 or so clones, less than 65% seen once. CDR1 is MNHEY and CDR2 is SVGAGI in the germline V gene. The CDR3 is 15 amino acids. V was clipped by 0 bases and J by 5 bases; unmatched bases: 6. This sequence was found in a woman in her 30s in good health and CMV-seropositive. This rearrangement joins TRBV6-5 to TRBJ2-7, with TRBD1 identical over 8 bases. Sequencing input: PBMCs. CDR3 in amino acids: CASSYSLTGVDEQYF. CDR3 DNA: TGTGCCAGCAGTTACTCGTTGACAGGGGTCGACGAGCAGTACTTC.